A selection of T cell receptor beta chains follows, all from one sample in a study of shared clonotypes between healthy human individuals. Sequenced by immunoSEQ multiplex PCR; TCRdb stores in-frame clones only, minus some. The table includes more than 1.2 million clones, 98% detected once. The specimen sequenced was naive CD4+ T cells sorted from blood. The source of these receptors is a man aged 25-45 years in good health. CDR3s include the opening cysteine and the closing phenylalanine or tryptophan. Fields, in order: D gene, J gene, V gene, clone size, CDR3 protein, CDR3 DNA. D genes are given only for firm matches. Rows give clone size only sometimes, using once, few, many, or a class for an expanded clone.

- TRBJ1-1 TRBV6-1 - CASSGNWDGWNTEAFF TGTGCCAGCAGTGGGAATTGGGACGGGTGGAACACTGAAGCTTTCTTT
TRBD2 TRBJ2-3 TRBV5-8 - CASSRGLAGESPGTQYF TGTGCCAGCAGCCGAGGACTAGCGGGAGAATCCCCAGGTACGCAGTATTTT
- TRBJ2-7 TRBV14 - CASGHNSYEQYF TGTGCCAGCGGGCACAACTCCTACGAGCAGTACTTC
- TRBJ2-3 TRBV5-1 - CASSFRSSTDTQYF TGCGCCAGCAGCTTCCGTAGCAGCACAGATACGCAGTATTTT
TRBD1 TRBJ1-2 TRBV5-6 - CASSLEQGNGYTF TGTGCCAGCAGCTTGGAACAGGGGAATGGCTACACCTTC
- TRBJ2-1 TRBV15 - CATSRSGLTYNEQFF TGTGCCACCAGCCGCTCCGGACTCACCTACAATGAGCAGTTCTTC
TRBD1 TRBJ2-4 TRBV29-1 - CSAGQGNIQYF TGCAGCGCGGGACAGGGAAACATTCAGTACTTC
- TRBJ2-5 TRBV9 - CASSRAGEETQYF TGTGCCAGCAGCCGGGCAGGGGAAGAGACCCAGTACTTC
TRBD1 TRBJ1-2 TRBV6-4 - CASSANRGSYGYTF TGTGCCAGCAGTGCCAACAGGGGTTCCTATGGCTACACCTTC
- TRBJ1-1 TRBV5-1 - CASSLLQGTEAFF TGCGCCAGCAGCTTGCTGCAGGGTACCGAAGCTTTCTTT
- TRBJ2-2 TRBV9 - CASSVGGTSTGELFF TGTGCCAGCAGCGTAGGCGGGACATCCACCGGGGAGCTGTTTTTT
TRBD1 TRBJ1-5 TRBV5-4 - CASSPGGADQPQHF TGTGCCAGCAGTCCAGGGGGCGCAGATCAGCCCCAGCATTTT
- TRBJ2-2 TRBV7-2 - CASSLGIGSGELFF TGTGCCAGCAGCTTAGGAATAGGGTCCGGGGAGCTGTTTTTT
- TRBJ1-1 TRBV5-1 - CASSLDRQNTEAFF TGCGCCAGCAGCTTAGACAGGCAAAACACTGAAGCTTTCTTT
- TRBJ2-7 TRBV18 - CASSLKDGYEQYF TGTGCCAGCTCCCTCAAGGACGGCTACGAGCAGTACTTC
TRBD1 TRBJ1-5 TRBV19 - CASSLTGPNQPQHF TGTGCCAGTAGTCTGACAGGGCCAAATCAGCCCCAGCATTTT
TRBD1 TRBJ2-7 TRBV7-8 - CASSLVAGQGADEQYF TGTGCCAGCAGCTTAGTTGCGGGACAGGGGGCTGACGAGCAGTACTTC
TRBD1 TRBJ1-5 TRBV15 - CATSRDAGTVYQPQHF TGTGCCACCAGCAGAGATGCCGGGACAGTCTATCAGCCCCAGCATTTT
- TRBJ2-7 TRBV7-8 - CASSLLVQTYEQYF TGTGCCAGCAGCTTATTGGTACAGACCTACGAGCAGTACTTC
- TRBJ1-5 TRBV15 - CATSRVLGGNQPQHF TGTGCCACCAGCAGAGTGTTGGGTGGCAATCAGCCCCAGCATTTT
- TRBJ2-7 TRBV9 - CASSVELGYEQYF TGTGCCAGCAGCGTAGAACTTGGGTACGAGCAGTACTTC
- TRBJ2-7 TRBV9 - CASGSSSYEQYF TGTGCCAGCGGGTCTAGCTCCTACGAGCAGTACTTC
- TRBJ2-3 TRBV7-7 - CASSLGHRKTQYF TGTGCCAGCAGCTTGGGTCATCGGAAGACGCAGTATTTT
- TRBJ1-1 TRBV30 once CAWSVLGEAFF TGTGCCTGGAGTGTACTCGGTGAAGCTTTCTTT
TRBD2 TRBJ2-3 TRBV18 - CASSPFLAGSTDTQYF TGTGCCAGCTCACCGTTTCTAGCGGGAAGCACAGATACGCAGTATTTT
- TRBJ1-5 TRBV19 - CASSTSGASRGPQHF TGTGCCAGTAGTACCTCTGGGGCCAGCCGGGGACCCCAGCATTTT
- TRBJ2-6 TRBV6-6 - CASNAQSSGANVLTF TGTGCCAGCAATGCACAGAGCTCTGGGGCCAACGTCCTGACTTTC
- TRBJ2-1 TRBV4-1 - CASSQILRQMGDPTNEQFF TGCGCCAGCAGCCAAATATTAAGACAAATGGGGGACCCTACCAATGAGCAGTTCTTC
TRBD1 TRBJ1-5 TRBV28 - CASSRDRERQPQHF TGTGCCAGCAGCCGTGACAGGGAGCGTCAGCCCCAGCATTTT
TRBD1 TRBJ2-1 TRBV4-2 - CASSQELFGTGVRNEQFF TGTGCCAGCAGCCAAGAACTTTTCGGGACAGGGGTGCGCAATGAGCAGTTCTTC
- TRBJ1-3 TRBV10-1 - CASSPGPGNTIYF TGCGCCAGCAGTCCAGGGCCTGGAAACACCATATATTTT
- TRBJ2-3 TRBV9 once CASSVGGGRGTDTQYF TGTGCCAGCAGCGTAGGGGGTGGACGAGGCACAGATACGCAGTATTTT
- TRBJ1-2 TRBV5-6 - CASSLRGIRGREDGYTF TGTGCCAGCAGCTTGAGAGGTATTCGGGGCCGCGAGGATGGCTACACCTTC
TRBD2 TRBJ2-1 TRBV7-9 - CASSLGGLAGGNEQFF TGTGCCAGCAGCTTAGGCGGACTAGCGGGGGGCAATGAGCAGTTCTTC
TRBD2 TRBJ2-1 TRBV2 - CASSERLAGSEQFF TGTGCCAGCAGTGAAAGGCTAGCGGGAAGTGAGCAGTTCTTC
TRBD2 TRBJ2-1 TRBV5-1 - CASSQLAGGPSIDEQFF TGCGCCAGCAGTCAATTAGCGGGAGGGCCGTCTATAGATGAGCAGTTCTTC
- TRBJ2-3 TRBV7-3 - CASSLGQTDTQYF TGTGCCAGCAGCTTGGGCCAGACAGATACGCAGTATTTT
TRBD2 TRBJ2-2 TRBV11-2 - CASSPRLAGWGELFF TGTGCCAGCAGCCCACGACTAGCGGGATGGGGGGAGCTGTTTTTT
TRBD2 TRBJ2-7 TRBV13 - CASSLSRLASEQYF TGTGCCAGCAGCTTAAGCCGACTAGCCTCAGAGCAGTACTTC
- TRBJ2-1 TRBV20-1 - CSARWGKQFF TGCAGTGCTAGGTGGGGGAAGCAGTTCTTC
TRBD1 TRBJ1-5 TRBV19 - CASSISGDRGYPQHF TGTGCCAGTAGTATATCGGGGGACAGAGGTTACCCCCAGCATTTT
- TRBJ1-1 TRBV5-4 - CASSQRTDMNTEAFF TGTGCCAGCAGCCAACGGACAGACATGAACACTGAAGCTTTCTTT
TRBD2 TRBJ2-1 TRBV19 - CASSMGTSDYNEQFF TGTGCCAGTAGTATGGGGACTAGCGATTACAATGAGCAGTTCTTC
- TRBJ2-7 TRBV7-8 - CASRDAQGIYEQYF TGTGCCAGCAGGGACGCACAGGGTATTTACGAGCAGTACTTC